The T cell receptor beta chain under discussion was sequenced for a study of spatial heterogeneity in lung cancer. At the level of the study: Detection consistently yielded more beta chains than alpha chains.

Many counts were recorded for this clonotype. Unique molecular identifiers tagged every individual TCR cDNA molecule. TCRdb re-derived calls from the 5' RACE reads in MiXCR, one entry per CDR3 protein. The sample yields some 53,000 distinct CDR3 sequences, around 6.7% seen once. Time point in this sample: sample taken at primary tumor resection. Tumor, nontumor lung or frozen PBMC supplied whole RNA, sequenced without sorting. This sequence originates from a female donor with early-stage non-small cell lung cancer. Here the sequenced sample was PBMCs, taken at surgery.

CDR3 in DNA: TGCAGTGCTAGAGTTTTGTTCAGGGGGGACACCGGGGAGCTGTTTTTT. Its translation: CSARVLFRGDTGELFF. The chain couples TRBV20-1 to TRBJ2-2; tentatively, D is TRBD1 (7 bases). This CDR3 is 16 amino acids long. The V and J ends lost 1 base and 3 bases respectively, with 15 bases between them. The germline CDR1 and CDR2 sequences are DFQATT and SNEGSKA (reference sequence).